This entry lists 11 T cell receptor beta chains sequenced from one sample in a study of long-term antiretroviral therapy in people with HIV. An immunoSEQ assay, version v3.0, was performed at survey level. TCRdb's table, derived via immunoSEQ multiplex PCR, lists solely in-frame clones and lacks some. The data show around 26,000 clones, with about 80% seen just once and 10% to 12% held by the top ten. The starting material was unsorted PBMCs, obtained 1.1 years before starting antiretroviral therapy. Receptors originate from a woman in her thirties or forties with HIV.

The CDR3, as DNA: TGTGCCAGCAGCGGGGGACATCGCCAAGAGACCCAGTACTTC. Amino acids: CASSGGHRQETQYF. J is TRBJ2-5 and V is TRBV9, with a weak D call TRBD1 (6 bases). The germline V gene has CDR1 SGDLS and CDR2 YYNGEE. The CDR3 totals 14 residues. V lost 3 bases and J 1 base, leaving 10 bases between the germline ends.

The chain joins TRBV6-4 to TRBJ2-2; TRBD1 matches at 9 bases. The germline CDR1 and CDR2 sequences are MRHNA and SNTAGT. The CDR3 sequence is 18 residues long. Germline trimming cut 6 bases from V and 5 bases from J; bases unmatched to any gene: 16. The CDR3 region has the DNA TGTGCCAGCAGCCGCGAGGCGGGGACAGGGATGCGTACCGGGGAGCTGTTTTTT. Its protein product is CASSREAGTGMRTGELFF.

In this sample, this clone turned up a few times. The chain uses TRBV4-2 and TRBJ2-7, with D perhaps TRBD1 or TRBD2 (6 bases each). CDR1 and CDR2 from the germline V gene are LGHNA and YNFKEQ. CDR3 length: 17 residues. V lost 3 bases and J lost 3, with 21 bases in between. The CDR3 DNA follows: TGTGCCAGCAGCCACGATTTGGTCTTAGGGGGGATCTACGAGCAGTACTTC. Its protein product is CASSHDLVLGGIYEQYF.

The J gene is TRBJ1-1, the V gene TRBV19, with D hard to call. Germline CDR1 is LNHDA and CDR2 is SQIVND (reference sequence). The CDR3 runs to 14 residues. With 1 base removed from V and 7 bases from J, the gap between germline ends came to 13 bases. The CDR3 DNA is TGTGCCAGTAGTATAGTATCGGGGTACGTTGAAGCTTTCTTT. This translates into CASSIVSGYVEAFF.

CDR3 nucleotides: TGTGCCAGCAGCTTGGAGACTAGAAGCACAGATACGCAGTATTTT. As protein: CASSLETRSTDTQYF. J is TRBJ2-3 and V is TRBV5-4, with TRBD2 as a possible D gene (6 bases). Germline values: CDR1 SGHNT, CDR2 YYREEE (reference sequence). This CDR3 has 15 amino acids. Trimming pared 0 bases from V and 0 bases from J, leaving 8 bases between.

The chain carries TRBV11-2 and TRBJ2-5; TRBD2 matches 11 bases. From germline, CDR1 is SGHAT and CDR2 FQNNGV. This CDR3 spans 16 amino acids. The V and J ends lost 7 bases and 5 bases, in that order; junction bases with no gene match: 12. The CDR3 DNA reads TGTGCCAGCACCCCAAAACTAGCGGGAGAACCCGAGACCCAGTACTTC. Translated, it gives CASTPKLAGEPETQYF.

This chain connects TRBV5-1 to TRBJ2-6, with D possibly TRBD1 on 6 matching bases. The CDR3 has 15 residues. The germline gives CDR1 SGHRS, CDR2 YFSETQ. Trimming cost V 2 bases and J 2 bases, with 8 bases left between them. The CDR3 region has the DNA TGCGCCAGCAGCTTAGGACAGCCTGGGGCCAACGTCCTGACTTTC. Residues: CASSLGQPGANVLTF.

The chain uses TRBV2 and TRBJ2-5; TRBD1 aligns across 8 bases. With 6 bases clipped from V and 4 bases from J, the junction kept 1 base outside the gene matches. The length of the CDR3 is 12 residues. CDR1 is SNHLY and CDR2 is FYNNEI in the germline V gene. DNA of the CDR3: TGTGCCAGCAGGGACAGGGCAGAGACCCAGTACTTC. The encoded protein is CASRDRAETQYF. The full variable domain, rest sourced from reference TRBV2 and TRBJ2-5, is EPEVTQTPSHQVTQMGQEVILRCVPISNHLYFYWYRQILGQKVEFLVSFYNNEISEKSEIFDDQFSVERPDGSNFTLKIRSTKLEDSAMYFCASRDRAETQYFGPGTRLLVL.

This clone turned up a few times. This sequence joins TRBV5-8 and TRBJ2-5; D may be TRBD1 or TRBD2 (5 bases each). CDR1 and CDR2 from the germline V gene are SGHTS and YDEGEE. Trimming left V 5 bases short and J 4 bases short, with 12 bases between. The CDR3 totals 13 residues. CDR3 protein: CASRNPGTETQYF. CDR3 bases: TGTGCCAGCAGGAATCCGGGGACAGAGACCCAGTACTTC.

This clone was observed a few times. This sequence joins TRBV13 and TRBJ2-5; D may be TRBD2 (5 bases). Germline V CDR1 and CDR2: PRHDT, FYEKMQ (reference sequence). The CDR3 consists of 15 residues. Trimming left V 2 bases short and J 2 bases short, with 12 bases between. The CDR3 coding sequence is TGTGCCAGCAGCTTAAGAAGCGGAGTTCAAGAGACCCAGTACTTC. Protein product: CASSLRSGVQETQYF.

The rearrangement joins TRBV5-6 to TRBJ2-7; D perhaps matches TRBD1 (6 bases). Germline V gives CDR1 SGHDT, CDR2 YYEEEE. V lost 2 bases and J 3 bases, leaving 6 bases between the germline ends. This CDR3 is 12 amino acids long. This CDR3 reads CASSLQGYEQYF. In nucleotides, the CDR3 is TGTGCCAGCAGCTTACAGGGCTACGAGCAGTACTTC.